This paragraph covers one TCR beta chain sequence. The CDR3 loop spans 15 amino acids. Germline V gene sequence: CDR1 MGHRA, CDR2 YSYEKL. V dropped 2 bases and J dropped 2 bases, with 10 bases sitting between them. This record belongs to a study of blood T cells in healthy people across ages. Sample-barcoded 5' priming and a J-beta primer mix drove a second PCR of 7 to 11 cycles. One entry per CDR3 protein results from TCRdb running MiXCR on the 5' RACE reads. The data contain about 1.8 million distinct CDR3 sequences, around 50% of them singletons. The clonotype comes from a woman in her 40s in good health. Source material: blood. The genes are TRBV4-1 and TRBJ2-1, with no clear D. The CDR3 region is CASSQIGHPYNEQFF. The CDR3 bases are TGCGCCAGCAGCCAAATAGGGCACCCCTACAATGAGCAGTTCTTC.